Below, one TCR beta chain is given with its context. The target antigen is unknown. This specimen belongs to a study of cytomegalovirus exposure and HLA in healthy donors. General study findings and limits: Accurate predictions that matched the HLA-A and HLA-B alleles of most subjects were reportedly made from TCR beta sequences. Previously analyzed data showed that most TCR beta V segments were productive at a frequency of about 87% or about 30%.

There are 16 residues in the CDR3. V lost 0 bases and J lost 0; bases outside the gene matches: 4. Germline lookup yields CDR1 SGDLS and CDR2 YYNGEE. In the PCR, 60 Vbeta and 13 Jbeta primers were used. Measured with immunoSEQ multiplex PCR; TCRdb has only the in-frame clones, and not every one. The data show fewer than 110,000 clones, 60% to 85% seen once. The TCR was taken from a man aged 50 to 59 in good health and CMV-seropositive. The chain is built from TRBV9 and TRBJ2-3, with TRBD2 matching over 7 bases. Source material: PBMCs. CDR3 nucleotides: TGTGCCAGCAGCGTAGTCCTTAGCGGGAGCACAGATACGCAGTATTTT. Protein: CASSVVLSGSTDTQYF. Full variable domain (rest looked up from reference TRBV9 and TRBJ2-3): DSGVTQTPKHLITATGQRVTLRCSPRSGDLSVYWYQQSLDQGLQFLIQYYNGEERAKGNILERFSAQQFPDLHSELNLSSLELGDSALYFCASSVVLSGSTDTQYFGPGTRLTVL.